The 19 T cell receptor beta chains listed next were all sequenced from one sample in a study of blood T cell repertoires in COVID-19. TCRdb keeps only in-frame clones here, not all; method: immunoSEQ multiplex PCR. Seen here are about 140,000 clones, over 80% observed once, and the top ten hold about 5.2%. Specimen: PBMCs or T cells enriched from blood (not recorded which). These receptors were obtained from a man aged 70 or older who had been exposed to COVID-19.

The table lists this clone with a few counts. The chain joins TRBV27 to TRBJ1-1; D is unclear. Deletions cut 3 bases from V and 0 bases from J, with 5 bases between. The CDR3 contains 13 residues. Looked up from germline, CDR1 is MNHEY and CDR2 is SMNVEV (reference sequence). The CDR3 DNA reads as TGTGCCAGCAGTTTTACGGTGAACACTGAAGCTTTCTTT. Translation gives CASSFTVNTEAFF.

The rearrangement joins TRBV6-5 to TRBJ1-3; the match to TRBD1 covers 8 bases. Germline V gives CDR1 MNHEY, CDR2 SVGAGI. V was pared by 4 bases and J by 7 bases, with 3 bases of the junction left unmatched. CDR3 length equals 13 residues. CDR3 bases: TGTGCCAGCAGTTCCGGACAGGGTAACACCATATATTTT. This translates into CASSSGQGNTIYF.

There are a few counts of this clone. The V gene is TRBV2, the J gene TRBJ2-1; no reliable D call. V was pared by 2 bases and J by 9 bases, with 8 bases between. The germline CDR1 and CDR2 sequences are SNHLY and FYNNEI. The CDR3 length is 12 residues. Here the CDR3 reads CASSEQRGEQFF. DNA of the CDR3: TGTGCCAGCAGTGAACAGAGAGGTGAGCAGTTCTTC.

The chain is built from TRBV5-8 and TRBJ1-5; 10 nucleotides align to TRBD1. CDR3 size: 14 residues. V lost 4 bases and J lost 6; bases outside the gene matches: 4. CDR1 and CDR2 from the germline V gene are SGHTS and YDEGEE. The CDR3 loop reads CASSTDRGLQPQHF. The CDR3 nucleotides are TGTGCCAGCAGCACAGACAGGGGGCTTCAGCCCCAGCATTTT.

The V gene is TRBV4-2, the J gene TRBJ1-6; D perhaps matches TRBD1 (5 bases). The V end lost 1 base, the J end lost 3 bases, and 13 bases lay between the germline ends. The germline gives CDR1 LGHNA, CDR2 YNFKEQ. The CDR3 consists of 17 residues. DNA of the CDR3: TGTGCCAGCAGCCAAGGGCGGCAGGGTCGCTATAATTCACCCCTCCACTTT. This gives the protein CASSQGRQGRYNSPLHF.

V gene TRBV29-1 combines with J gene TRBJ1-2; perhaps TRBD1 as D (5 bases). Trimming took 8 bases from V and 5 from J, leaving 15 bases between them. Germline CDR1 reads SQVTM; CDR2 reads ANQGSEA. This CDR3 region has 12 residues. The CDR3 coding sequence is TGCAGCTTCACAGGATCACGGTATGGCTACACCTTC. This encodes CSFTGSRYGYTF. Complete variable domain (other parts from reference TRBV29-1 and TRBJ1-2): SAVISQKPSRDICQRGTSLTIQCQVDSQVTMMFWYRQQPGQSLTLIATANQGSEATYESGFVIDKFPISRPNLTFSTLTVSNMSPEDSSIYLCSFTGSRYGYTFGSGTRLTVV.

The J gene is TRBJ1-2, the V gene TRBV27; 9 bases line up with TRBD1. The CDR3 consists of 15 residues. Germline V CDR1 and CDR2: MNHEY, SMNVEV (reference sequence). V lost 6 bases and J lost 1; bases outside the gene matches: 6. The CDR3 DNA follows: TGTGCCAGCAGACATAGACAGGGGGTTAACTATGGCTACACCTTC. As protein: CASRHRQGVNYGYTF.

A single count supports this clone. The chain employs TRBV7-6 and TRBJ2-5, with a weak D call TRBD2 (5 bases). The CDR3 is 17 residues long. The germline CDR1 and CDR2 sequences are SGHVS and FNYEAQ. The V and J ends lost 2 bases and 4 bases respectively, with 20 bases between them. The CDR3 nucleotides are TGTGCCAGCAGCTTAAGCCGGGGAAGAGGTTCGTTAGAGACCCAGTACTTC. Its protein product is CASSLSRGRGSLETQYF.

This clone has only a few counts. This sequence joins TRBV5-6 and TRBJ1-1, with a possible D match to TRBD1 (6 bases). Germline V gene sequence: CDR1 SGHDT, CDR2 YYEEEE. V was pared by 3 bases and J by 4 bases, with 10 bases between. The CDR3 is 13 amino acids. The CDR3 loop reads CASSSGDPTEAFF. The CDR3 nucleotides read TGTGCCAGCAGCTCAGGGGATCCCACTGAAGCTTTCTTT.

The gene calls are TRBV5-1 and TRBJ2-5, with TRBD1 matching over 11 bases. Germline loops: CDR1 SGHRS, CDR2 YFSETQ. The CDR3 spans 14 residues. V was clipped by 4 bases and J by 4 bases; unmatched bases: 3. CDR3 loop: CASSPGQGGETQYF. In DNA, the CDR3 is TGCGCCAGCAGCCCGGGACAGGGGGGAGAGACCCAGTACTTC.

The rearrangement links TRBV19 to TRBJ2-1, with 9 bases fitting TRBD2. Germline V lookup: CDR1 LNHDA, CDR2 SQIVND (reference sequence). The length of the CDR3 is 18 residues. V gave up 8 bases and J gave up 4 bases; unmatched junction bases: 18. CDR3 coding DNA: TGTGCCAGTGCCCCTTGGGTTAGAGGCGGGAGGGATTACAATGAGCAGTTCTTC. It translates to CASAPWVRGGRDYNEQFF.

CDR3 sequence (DNA): TGCGCCAGCAGCCATGCCCGACCGGGGGGGGGTTACGAGCAGTACTTC. Its translation: CASSHARPGGGYEQYF. The chain links TRBV4-1 to TRBJ2-7, with 8 nucleotides matching TRBD2. Trimming cost V 3 bases and J 4 bases; bases outside gene matches: 11. The germline V gene has CDR1 MGHRA and CDR2 YSYEKL. The CDR3 contains 16 residues.

J is TRBJ2-5 and V is TRBV5-5; TRBD1 matches 8 bases. This CDR3 spans 17 amino acids. Losses at the gene ends were 4 bases for V and 9 bases for J; bases not matched to a gene: 20. Germline CDR1 SGHKS, CDR2 YYEKEE (reference sequence). CDR3 nucleotide sequence: TGTGCCAGCAGCCCGGGACCGCGGACAGGGTCCCAAGGGGCCCAGTACTTC. Protein sequence: CASSPGPRTGSQGAQYF.

This rearrangement joins TRBV7-2 to TRBJ1-5; 8 bases are a match to TRBD1. Germline-derived CDR1 and CDR2 are SGHTA and FQGNSA. The CDR3 has 16 residues. V gave up 0 bases and J gave up 1 base; unmatched junction bases: 2. The CDR3 region has the DNA TGTGCCAGCAGCTTAGCTGCAGGGGGCAGCAATCAGCCCCAGCATTTT. It codes for CASSLAAGGSNQPQHF.

The gene calls are TRBV30 and TRBJ1-1, with a weak D call TRBD1 (6 bases). This CDR3 contains 14 residues. The ends were cut back, 2 bases at V and 2 bases at J, with 12 bases in the middle. Germline values: CDR1 GTSNPN, CDR2 SVGIG (reference sequence). The CDR3 here is CAWSRNRDNTEAFF. CDR3 nucleotide sequence: TGTGCCTGGAGTAGAAACAGGGATAACACTGAAGCTTTCTTT.

The chain is built from TRBV9 and TRBJ2-1, with 12 bases lining up with TRBD2. This CDR3 has 17 residues. V lost 0 bases to trimming and J lost 7 bases; unmatched junction nucleotides: 8. CDR1 and CDR2 (germline): SGDLS, YYNGEE. The CDR3 nucleotides read TGTGCCAGCAGCGTAGTTGTGACTAGCGGGAGAGGGAATGAGCAGTTCTTC. Translation: CASSVVVTSGRGNEQFF.

This chain uses TRBV28 with TRBJ2-7; 8 bases map to TRBD2. The CDR3 consists of 17 residues. The V segment lost 5 bases and the J segment 0 bases; nucleotides outside the gene matches: 12. In germline, CDR1 is MDHEN, CDR2 SYDVKM. For the CDR3, the DNA is TGTGCCAGCAGTCCCTTCGGGAGGGGGACGAGCTCCTACGAGCAGTACTTC. Encoded protein: CASSPFGRGTSSYEQYF.

This clone was detected only once. For the CDR3, the DNA is TGTGCCAGTAGTATAGTTTTTGGAGCCCGGGGAATTTCTAACTATGGCTACACCTTC. Translation gives CASSIVFGARGISNYGYTF. J is TRBJ1-2 and V is TRBV19; D remains unclear. Looked up from germline, CDR1 is LNHDA and CDR2 is SQIVND (reference sequence). The CDR3 totals 19 residues. The V and J ends lost 1 base and 0 bases respectively, with 21 bases between them.

The chain employs TRBV7-2 and TRBJ1-2; D unclear. The ends were cut back, 0 bases at V and 2 bases at J, with 10 bases in the middle. Germline CDR1 reads SGHTA; CDR2 reads FQGNSA. The CDR3 sequence is 15 residues long. The CDR3 DNA is TGTGCCAGCAGCTTAGCGAACAGAAGAAACTATGGCTACACCTTC. This sequence encodes CASSLANRRNYGYTF.